This entry lists 24 T cell receptor beta chains sequenced from one sample in a study of identical twins. TCRdb passed the 5' RACE reads through MiXCR, listing each CDR3 protein once. The sample carries 420,000 or so distinct CDR3 sequences, less than 20% recorded once. The sequencing input was naive T cells sorted from blood. Receptors were obtained from a man aged 45-60 years in good health.

This clonotype was observed a handful of times. The genes are TRBV12-3 or TRBV12-4 and TRBJ1-5, with 7 bases that match TRBD1. The CDR3 is made up of 12 amino acids. The ends lost 5 bases at V and 7 bases at J; junction bases unmatched: 2. The CDR3 DNA reads TGTGCCAGCAGTAGGGGACAGCAGCCCCAGCATTTT. Protein sequence: CASSRGQQPQHF.

The chain combines TRBV5-1 with TRBJ2-7; a weak D match, TRBD2 (5 bases). Germline V gene sequence: CDR1 SGHRS, CDR2 YFSETQ. Trimming took 3 bases from V and 7 from J, leaving 11 bases between them. The CDR3 spans 12 residues. CDR3 region: CASSSGFREQYF. DNA of the CDR3: TGCGCCAGCAGCTCGGGGTTCAGGGAGCAGTACTTC. Full variable domain (outside the CDR3, taken from reference TRBV5-1 and TRBJ2-7): KAGVTQTPRYLIKTRGQQVTLSCSPISGHRSVSWYQQTPGQGLQFLFEYFSETQRNKGNFPGRFSGRQFSNSRSEMNVSTLELGDSALYLCASSSGFREQYFGPGTRLTVT.

This clonotype has a handful of counts. The chain uses TRBV5-5 and TRBJ2-5, with 9 bases that match TRBD1. The V segment lost 3 bases and the J segment 5 bases; nucleotides outside the gene matches: 8. The CDR3 is made up of 15 amino acids. Looked up from germline, CDR1 is SGHKS and CDR2 is YYEKEE (reference sequence). CDR3 in amino acids: CASSSIGTGRETQYF. The CDR3 bases are TGTGCCAGCAGCTCTATCGGGACAGGGCGCGAGACCCAGTACTTC.

This clonotype was observed at least ten times. V usage is TRBV20-1 and J usage is TRBJ1-1, with TRBD1 matching over 8 bases. Germline V gene data show CDR1 as DFQATT and CDR2 as SNEGSKA (reference sequence). The V and J ends lost 7 bases and 6 bases, in that order; junction bases with no gene match: 13. CDR3 length: 14 residues. The CDR3 sequence: CSEVQGALSAEAFF. The CDR3 DNA sequence: TGCAGTGAAGTGCAGGGGGCATTAAGCGCTGAAGCTTTCTTT.

This clonotype was observed many times. The V gene is TRBV3-1, the J gene TRBJ2-1, with 7 bases lining up with TRBD1. Germline CDR1 is LGHDT and CDR2 is YNNKEL (reference sequence). The CDR3 covers 14 residues. Losses at the gene ends were 3 bases for V and 15 bases for J; bases not matched to a gene: 14. CDR3 DNA sequence: TGTGCCAGCAGCCATGAGGCACGGACAGGTTTTAGGTTCTTC. Translation gives CASSHEARTGFRFF.

The V and J genes are TRBV5-1 and TRBJ2-1; D is undetermined. The germline gives CDR1 SGHRS, CDR2 YFSETQ. The V gene lost 7 bases and the J gene lost 3 bases, with 8 bases spanning the gap. The CDR3 runs to 12 residues. CDR3 sequence (DNA): TGCGCCAGCCATTCTAACTACAATGAGCAGTTCTTC. Its translation: CASHSNYNEQFF.

This clonotype was observed a few times. This sequence joins TRBV7-2 and TRBJ2-1; TRBD2 is a possible D gene (6 bases). This CDR3 region has 16 residues. V dropped 4 bases and J dropped 3 bases, with 16 bases sitting between them. CDR1 and CDR2 from the germline V gene are SGHTA and FQGNSA. The chain's CDR3 is CASSSVEGWYYNEQFF. CDR3 bases: TGTGCCAGCAGCTCCGTGGAGGGTTGGTACTACAATGAGCAGTTCTTC.

There are many counts of this clonotype. This chain uses TRBV20-1 with TRBJ2-1; 9 bases are a match to TRBD1. The CDR3 covers 15 residues. The junction had 6 bases not matched to a gene; V was cut back by 2 bases and J by 4 bases. From germline, CDR1 is DFQATT and CDR2 SNEGSKA (reference sequence). The CDR3 DNA reads as TGCAGTGCTAGACCGGGACAGGGACATTACAATGAGCAGTTCTTC. This sequence encodes CSARPGQGHYNEQFF.

This clonotype has just a few counts. The CDR3 is CASSQERDFGETQYF. CDR3 nucleotide sequence: TGTGCCAGCAGCCAAGAAAGGGACTTCGGGGAGACCCAGTACTTC. This chain joins TRBV4-2 and TRBJ2-5; maybe TRBD2 (6 bases). Germline assignment: CDR1 LGHNA and CDR2 YNFKEQ. Trimming cost V 0 bases and J 5 bases, with 13 bases left between them. CDR3 length: 15 amino acids.

In its sample, this clonotype was seen many times. The chain is built from TRBV6-2 or TRBV6-3 and TRBJ1-2; D gene unclear. The CDR3 contains 12 residues. With 7 bases removed from V and 5 bases from J, the gap between germline ends came to 11 bases. CDR1 and CDR2 (germline): MNHEY, SVGEGT. The CDR3 coding sequence is TGTGCCAGCACTACTATCGGATATGGCTACACCTTC. Amino acids: CASTTIGYGYTF.

This clonotype appeared a few times. This sequence joins TRBV27 and TRBJ2-7; D is unresolved. Germline V CDR1 and CDR2: MNHEY, SMNVEV (reference sequence). The CDR3 sequence is 11 residues long. V was shortened by 8 bases and J by 3 bases, with 8 bases between the two germline ends. CDR3 sequence reads: CASGWGYEQYF. The DNA for the CDR3 is TGTGCCAGCGGATGGGGCTACGAGCAGTACTTC.

The sample holds a few counts of this clonotype. J is TRBJ2-1 and V is TRBV20-1, with 9 nucleotides matching TRBD2. CDR1 is DFQATT, CDR2 SNEGSKA, per germline (reference sequence). This CDR3 is built from 15 residues. J was trimmed by 0 bases and V by 5 bases; bases with no gene match: 5. The CDR3 nucleotides are TGCAGTGCTGGAAATAGCGGGAGCTCCTACAATGAGCAGTTCTTC. Protein: CSAGNSGSSYNEQFF.

The V gene is TRBV5-1, the J gene TRBJ1-1; D not certain. This CDR3 region has 16 residues. Germline V gives CDR1 SGHRS, CDR2 YFSETQ. V was shortened by 0 bases and J by 4 bases, with 16 bases between the two germline ends. For the CDR3, the DNA is TGCGCCAGCAGCTTGGATATAGTCCCTGCGGGCACTGAAGCTTTCTTT. Amino acids: CASSLDIVPAGTEAFF.

The chain couples TRBV7-6 to TRBJ2-3; 10 nucleotides align to TRBD1. Germline CDR1 reads SGHVS; CDR2 reads FNYEAQ. The CDR3 has 18 amino acids. V lost 0 bases and J lost 3; bases outside the gene matches: 9. Here the CDR3 DNA reads TGTGCCAGCAGCTTAGCGCCGACTCCGGGACAGGGGACAGATACGCAGTATTTT. Translated: CASSLAPTPGQGTDTQYF.

The sample holds a few counts of this clonotype. V and J are TRBV29-1 and TRBJ2-3; D is possibly TRBD2 (5 bases). Trimming stripped 6 bases from V and 2 bases from J, with 15 bases between. The CDR3 spans 14 residues. The germline V gene has CDR1 SQVTM and CDR2 ANQGSEA. In DNA, the CDR3 is TGCAGCGTAGAAAAGCGGTGGGCCACAGATACGCAGTATTTT. It yields the protein CSVEKRWATDTQYF.

The genes are TRBV20-1 and TRBJ1-2; TRBD1 matches at 9 bases. Germline CDR1 reads DFQATT; CDR2 reads SNEGSKA (reference sequence). The CDR3 sequence is 14 residues long. V shed 2 bases and J 3 bases; nucleotides not matched to a gene: 4. CDR3 sequence (DNA): TGCAGTGCTAGAAGCCGACAGGGGGACTATGGCTACACCTTC. Translating it yields CSARSRQGDYGYTF.

The chain has TRBV4-3 and TRBJ2-7, with D unclear. V was pared by 1 base and J by 3 bases, with 13 bases between. The CDR3 runs 15 residues. Looked up from germline, CDR1 is LGHNA and CDR2 is YSLEER. CDR3: CASSQVWEQNYEQYF. DNA of the CDR3: TGCGCCAGCAGCCAAGTGTGGGAACAGAACTACGAGCAGTACTTC.

Ten or more counts support this clonotype. This chain uses TRBV5-6 with TRBJ2-2; TRBD1 is a possible D gene (5 bases). Trimming left V 2 bases short and J 3 bases short, with 14 bases between. This CDR3 is built from 16 residues. The germline CDR1 and CDR2 sequences are SGHDT and YYEEEE. CDR3 amino acids: CASSFSDSSYTGELFF. The DNA of the CDR3 is TGTGCCAGCAGCTTTAGTGACAGCTCGTACACCGGGGAGCTGTTTTTT.

This clonotype was observed a handful of times. The chain joins TRBV24-1 to TRBJ2-5, with D perhaps matching TRBD2 (6 bases). There are 13 residues in the CDR3. V lost 8 bases to trimming and J lost 4 bases, with 13 bases between them. CDR1 and CDR2 from the germline V gene are KGHDR and SFDVKD. The CDR3 region is CATTRREGETQYF. The CDR3 DNA reads TGTGCCACCACACGGCGGGAAGGAGAGACCCAGTACTTC.

This clonotype was counted between two and nine times. The genes are TRBV20-1 and TRBJ2-3; TRBD2 agrees at 7 bases. Germline CDR1 DFQATT, CDR2 SNEGSKA (reference sequence). The ends lost 0 bases at V and 1 base at J; junction bases unmatched: 7. The CDR3 extends over 16 amino acids. CDR3 coding DNA: TGCAGTGCTAGAGATGCGGCCCGGGGGGGCACAGATACGCAGTATTTT. This gives the protein CSARDAARGGTDTQYF.

Many counts were recorded for this clonotype. The J gene is TRBJ2-5, the V gene TRBV20-1, with no clear D. V shed 7 bases and J shed 5 bases, with 17 bases lying between them. Germline V gene sequence: CDR1 DFQATT, CDR2 SNEGSKA (reference sequence). The CDR3 is 13 residues long. CDR3 loop: CSVLYSGDETQYF. Written as DNA, the CDR3 is TGCAGTGTTCTGTACAGTGGCGACGAGACCCAGTACTTC.

CDR3: CASSLPRATQYF. The CDR3 DNA reads as TGTGCCAGCAGTTTACCTCGCGCGACGCAGTATTTT. The rearrangement uses TRBV28 and TRBJ2-3; the D is unclear. This CDR3 has 12 residues. Between the trimmed V and J ends, which lost 2 bases and 9 bases, there was a span of 9 bases. Germline V lookup: CDR1 MDHEN, CDR2 SYDVKM.

This clonotype was observed a handful of times. V gene TRBV20-1 combines with J gene TRBJ2-5, with 11 bases that match TRBD1. Germline CDR1 DFQATT, CDR2 SNEGSKA (reference sequence). The V and J ends lost 6 bases and 5 bases, in that order; junction bases with no gene match: 8. This CDR3 is 14 amino acids long. The DNA of the CDR3 is TGCAGTGCGGGCCGGACAGGGGGCTTGGAGACCCAGTACTTC. Protein: CSAGRTGGLETQYF.

The V call is TRBV27, the J call TRBJ2-1; D is perhaps TRBD1 (5 bases). CDR3 length: 15 amino acids. CDR1 is MNHEY and CDR2 is SMNVEV in the germline V gene (reference sequence). V was clipped by 9 bases and J by 0 bases, with 15 bases between them. DNA of the CDR3: TGTGCCAGTGGGGTCCTAGGGGTCTCCTACAATGAGCAGTTCTTC. This sequence encodes CASGVLGVSYNEQFF.